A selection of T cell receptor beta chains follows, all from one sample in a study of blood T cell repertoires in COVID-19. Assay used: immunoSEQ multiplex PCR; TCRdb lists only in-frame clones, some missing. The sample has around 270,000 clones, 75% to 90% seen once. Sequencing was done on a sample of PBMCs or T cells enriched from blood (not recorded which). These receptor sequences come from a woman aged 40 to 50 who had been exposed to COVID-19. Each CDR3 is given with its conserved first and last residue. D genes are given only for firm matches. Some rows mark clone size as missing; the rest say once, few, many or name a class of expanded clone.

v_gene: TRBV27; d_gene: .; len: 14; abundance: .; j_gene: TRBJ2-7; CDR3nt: TGTGCCAGCAGTTTGGGGGGAGCCTTCAGCGAGCAGTACTTC; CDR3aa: CASSLGGAFSEQYF
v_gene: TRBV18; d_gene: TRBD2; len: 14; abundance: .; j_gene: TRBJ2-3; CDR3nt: TGTGCCAGCTCTTCGACTAGCGGGCGAGATACGCAGTATTTT; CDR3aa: CASSSTSGRDTQYF
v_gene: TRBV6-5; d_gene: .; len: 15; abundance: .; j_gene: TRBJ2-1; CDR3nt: TGTGCCAGCAGTTACCTGCGGCAAACGATGGGTGAGCAGTTCTTC; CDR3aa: CASSYLRQTMGEQFF
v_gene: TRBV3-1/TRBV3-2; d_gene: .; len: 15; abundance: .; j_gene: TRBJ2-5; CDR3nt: TGTGCCAGCAGCCCCCCCAATAGCGTCCAAGAGACCCAGTACTTC; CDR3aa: CASSPPNSVQETQYF
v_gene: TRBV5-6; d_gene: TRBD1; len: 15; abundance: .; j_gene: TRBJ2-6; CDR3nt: TGTGCCAGTACCCTAGGAGGGACAGGGGACCCTCGGCGGATCTTC; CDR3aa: CASTLGGTGDPRRIF
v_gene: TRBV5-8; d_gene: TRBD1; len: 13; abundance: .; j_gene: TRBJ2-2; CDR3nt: TGTGCCAGCAGCGGGACAGGGGGCGGGGAGCTGTTTTTT; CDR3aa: CASSGTGGGELFF
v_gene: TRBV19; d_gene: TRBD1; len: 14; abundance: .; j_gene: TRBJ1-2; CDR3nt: TGTGCCAGTAGTAGGACAGGGACTAACTATGGCTACACCTTC; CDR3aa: CASSRTGTNYGYTF
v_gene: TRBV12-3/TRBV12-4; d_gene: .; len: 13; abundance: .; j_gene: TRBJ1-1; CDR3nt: TGTGCCAGCAGGAGCACCGGGGGCACTGAAGCTTTCTTT; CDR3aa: CASRSTGGTEAFF
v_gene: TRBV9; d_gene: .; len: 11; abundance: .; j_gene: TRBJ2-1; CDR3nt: TGTGCCAGCAGCGCAAGTAGTGAGCAGTTCTTC; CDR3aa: CASSASSEQFF
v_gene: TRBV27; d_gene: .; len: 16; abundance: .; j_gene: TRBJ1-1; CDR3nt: TGTGCCAGCAGCCCCAAAGTGACAGCCCTGAACACTGAAGCTTTCTTT; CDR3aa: CASSPKVTALNTEAFF
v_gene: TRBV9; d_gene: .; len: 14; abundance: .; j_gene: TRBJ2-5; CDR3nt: TGTGCCAGCAGCGTAGGCGGCAGTTTATTGGACCAGTACTTC; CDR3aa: CASSVGGSLLDQYF
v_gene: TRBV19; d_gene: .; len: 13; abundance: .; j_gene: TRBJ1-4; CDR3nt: TGTGCCAGTATCAAAGGGCAGGGAGAAAAACTGTTTTTT; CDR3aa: CASIKGQGEKLFF
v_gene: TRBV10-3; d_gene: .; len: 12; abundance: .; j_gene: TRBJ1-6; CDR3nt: TGTGCCATCTCCCCACAGGATTCACCCCTCCACTTT; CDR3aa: CAISPQDSPLHF
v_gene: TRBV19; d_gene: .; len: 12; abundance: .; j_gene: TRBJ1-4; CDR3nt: TGTGCCAGTAGTAGCAGGAATGAAAAACTGTTTTTT; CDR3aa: CASSSRNEKLFF
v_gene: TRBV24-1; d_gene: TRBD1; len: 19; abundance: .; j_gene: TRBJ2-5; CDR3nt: TGTGCCACCAGTGACCCCGTTACGGACAGGATTCAGCCCCAAGAGACCCAGTACTTC; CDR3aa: CATSDPVTDRIQPQETQYF
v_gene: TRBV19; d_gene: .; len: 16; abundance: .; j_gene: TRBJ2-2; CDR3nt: TGTGCCAGTAGTACCCAGGGTGGGATTGGCACCGGGGAGCTGTTTTTT; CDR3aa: CASSTQGGIGTGELFF
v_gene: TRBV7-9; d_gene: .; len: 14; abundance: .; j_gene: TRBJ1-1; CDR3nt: TGTGCCAGCAGCTCATCAGGGGTCGGCACTGAAGCTTTCTTT; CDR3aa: CASSSSGVGTEAFF
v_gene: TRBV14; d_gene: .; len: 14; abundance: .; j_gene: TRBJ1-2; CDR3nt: TGTGCCAGCAGCCAAGAAACAGGGTTCTATGGCTACACCTTC; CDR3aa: CASSQETGFYGYTF
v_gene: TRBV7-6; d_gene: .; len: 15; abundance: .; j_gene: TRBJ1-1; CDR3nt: TGTGCCAGCAGCCCCTACAGCGGGCTCGATACTGAAGCTTTCTTT; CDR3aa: CASSPYSGLDTEAFF
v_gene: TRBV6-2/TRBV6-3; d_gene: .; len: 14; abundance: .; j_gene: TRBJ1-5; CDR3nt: TGTGCCAGCAGCTGGGACACCAACAATCAGTGGATGCATTTT; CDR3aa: CASSWDTNNQWMHF
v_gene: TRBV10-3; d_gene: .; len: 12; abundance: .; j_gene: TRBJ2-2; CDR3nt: TGTGCCATCAGTGGTGGAGCCGGGGAGCTGTTTTTT; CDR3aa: CAISGGAGELFF
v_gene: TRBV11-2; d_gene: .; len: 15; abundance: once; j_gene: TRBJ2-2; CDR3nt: TGTGCCAGCAGCTTAGAGAGATCGAACACCGGGGAGCTGTTTTTT; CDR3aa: CASSLERSNTGELFF
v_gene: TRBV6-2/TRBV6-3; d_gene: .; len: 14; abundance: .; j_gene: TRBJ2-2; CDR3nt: TGTGCCAGCAGCCCACCTCGGAGTCCCGGGGAGCTGTTTTTT; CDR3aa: CASSPPRSPGELFF